These 22 T cell receptor beta chains originate from one sample sequenced in a study of cytomegalovirus exposure and HLA in healthy donors (dated by TCRdb to 2016 to 2017). The method behind the library was the immunoSEQ multiplex PCR assay. The multiplex PCR relied on a mix of 60 forward primers for TCR Vbeta segments and 13 reverse primers for TCR Jbeta segments. TCRdb took this table from immuneACCESS and kept in-frame rearrangements with V and J called. Such tables lack part of the clones; where checked against another copy, unresolved V genes explain under half of the gap, and the rest is unexplained. The sample data list 200,000 or so clones, and 80% to 85% of these were observed just once. The ten largest clones capture 0.25% to 0.3% of the sample. Material for sequencing was PBMCs. All receptors come from a boy under 18 in good health and CMV-seronegative.

The chain recombines TRBV7-9 with TRBJ1-6; tentative D call: TRBD1 (5 bases). Germline V gives CDR1 SEHNR, CDR2 FQNEAQ (reference sequence). This CDR3 region has 15 residues. Trimming removed 0 bases at V and 5 bases at J, with 8 bases between. CDR3 residues: CASSLAGGDNSPLHF. The CDR3 bases are TGTGCCAGCAGCTTAGCCGGGGGGGATAATTCACCCCTCCACTTT.

This chain joins TRBV19 and TRBJ1-5, with 11 positions matching TRBD1. The CDR3 runs 14 residues. The germline V gene has CDR1 LNHDA and CDR2 SQIVND (reference sequence). V trimming: 6 bases; J trimming: 5 bases; junction bases outside the gene matches: 3. CDR3: CASRRTGGHQPQHF. CDR3 DNA sequence: TGTGCCAGTAGGAGGACAGGGGGCCATCAGCCCCAGCATTTT.

The chain links TRBV11-1 to TRBJ2-1; TRBD2 matches 7 bases. Germline trimming cut 2 bases from V and 4 bases from J; bases unmatched to any gene: 11. Germline values: CDR1 SGHAT, CDR2 FQDESV (reference sequence). This CDR3 is built from 17 residues. CDR3: CASSLRVAGWGYNEQFF. Here the CDR3 DNA reads TGTGCCAGCAGCTTACGGGTAGCGGGTTGGGGTTACAATGAGCAGTTCTTC.

This rearrangement joins TRBV9 to TRBJ2-3; no definite D call. The germline CDR1 and CDR2 sequences are SGDLS and YYNGEE. CDR3 length equals 14 residues. V lost 0 bases to trimming and J lost 1 base, with 6 bases between them. The CDR3 nucleotides are TGTGCCAGCAGCGTAGCTCGAGGCACAGATACGCAGTATTTT. Its translation is CASSVARGTDTQYF.

The V and J genes are TRBV7-2 and TRBJ2-1, with D tentatively TRBD1 (6 bases). Germline values: CDR1 SGHTA, CDR2 FQGNSA. The CDR3 is made up of 11 amino acids. V shed 5 bases and J shed 15 bases, with 14 bases lying between them. In DNA, the CDR3 is TGTGCCAGCAGCGGAGACAGGTTACGGTTCTTC. Translating it yields CASSGDRLRFF. Complete variable domain (other parts from reference TRBV7-2 and TRBJ2-1): GAGVSQSPSNKVTEKGKDVELRCDPISGHTALYWYRQSLGQGLEFLIYFQGNSAPDKSGLPSDRFSAERTGGSVSTLTIQRTQQEDSAVYLCASSGDRLRFFGPGTRLTVL.

The chain uses TRBV11-2 and TRBJ2-7, with 11 bases fitting TRBD1. CDR1 and CDR2 (germline): SGHAT, FQNNGV. This CDR3 region has 18 residues. The J segment lost 2 bases and the V segment lost 3 bases, leaving 12 bases of the junction unmatched. CDR3 amino acids: CASSFPDRGPMGPYEQYF. Here the CDR3 DNA reads TGTGCCAGCAGCTTTCCGGACAGGGGGCCAATGGGGCCCTACGAGCAGTACTTC.

The chain joins TRBV6-5 to TRBJ2-5; D is uncertain. The CDR3 spans 12 residues. Trimming cost V 5 bases and J 1 base, with 5 bases left between them. CDR1 is MNHEY and CDR2 is SVGAGI in the germline V gene. CDR3 protein: CASSHSQETQYF. CDR3 coding DNA: TGTGCCAGCAGTCACAGCCAAGAGACCCAGTACTTC.

The chain joins TRBV6-6 to TRBJ1-2; TRBD1 aligns across 7 bases. This CDR3 comprises 15 residues. Germline V gene sequence: CDR1 MNHNY, CDR2 SVGAGI (reference sequence). V lost 4 bases to trimming and J lost 8 bases; unmatched junction nucleotides: 13. The CDR3 DNA sequence: TGTGCCAGCAGTTTGACCCCCGACAGGGTTGGCGGCTACACCTTC. This encodes CASSLTPDRVGGYTF.

The chain is built from TRBV11-2 and TRBJ1-3; the D gene is possibly TRBD1 (5 bases). The CDR3 contains 11 residues. Germline CDR1 is SGHAT and CDR2 is FQNNGV. The V and J ends lost 5 bases and 7 bases respectively, with 6 bases between them. This CDR3 reads CASSGGNTIYF. The CDR3 DNA is TGTGCCAGCAGCGGGGGGAACACCATATATTTT.

This clone is a singleton in its sample. The chain recombines TRBV28 with TRBJ2-7; TRBD1 might be the D (6 bases). V lost 5 bases, J lost 6 bases, and 17 bases lay in between. The CDR3 covers 14 residues. Per the germline V gene, CDR1 is MDHEN and CDR2 is SYDVKM. The CDR3 is CASSPPNPTGEQYF. CDR3 in DNA: TGTGCCAGCAGTCCCCCAAATCCGACAGGCGAGCAGTACTTC.

The rearrangement uses TRBV2 and TRBJ2-3; maybe TRBD2 (6 bases). Trimming took off 0 bases at V and 0 bases at J, with 10 bases between the two ends. Germline CDR1 is SNHLY and CDR2 is FYNNEI. The CDR3 has 16 residues. Here the CDR3 DNA reads TGTGCCAGCAGTGAAGCGCGGGGATATAGCACAGATACGCAGTATTTT. Translating it yields CASSEARGYSTDTQYF.

This clone has a single count. The chain couples TRBV6-6 to TRBJ1-4; the match to TRBD1 covers 11 bases. The CDR3 sequence is 15 residues long. The V segment lost 6 bases and the J segment 5 bases; nucleotides outside the gene matches: 5. Germline loops: CDR1 MNHNY, CDR2 SVGAGI (reference sequence). The CDR3 protein is CASRDRDRGNEKLFF. The CDR3 coding sequence is TGTGCCAGCAGGGACCGGGACAGGGGGAATGAAAAACTGTTTTTT.

The CDR3 reads CSAEPLGQGSYNEQFF. The CDR3, as DNA: TGCAGCGCCGAACCACTCGGACAGGGATCCTACAATGAGCAGTTCTTC. The chain joins TRBV29-1 to TRBJ2-1, with 8 nucleotides matching TRBD1. V lost 7 bases, J lost 1 base, and 12 bases stayed unmatched. Germline V gene lookup returns CDR1 SQVTM and CDR2 ANQGSEA. The CDR3 runs to 16 residues.

J is TRBJ2-1 and V is TRBV27; D not certain. Trimming left V 8 bases short and J 5 bases short, with 16 bases between. CDR1 MNHEY and CDR2 SMNVEV come from the germline V gene (reference sequence). The CDR3 is made up of 14 amino acids. The CDR3 is CASARVNLNNEQFF. For the CDR3, the DNA is TGTGCCAGCGCCCGAGTGAACCTAAACAATGAGCAGTTCTTC.

For this clone: The junction does not match germline at one end; this may be a read error. The rearrangement uses TRBV7-7 and TRBJ2-1; D is undetermined. Germline V gene data show CDR1 as SSHAT and CDR2 as FNYEAQ (reference sequence). This CDR3 contains 13 residues. CDR3 DNA sequence: TGTGCTAGCAGCTTCACCGGTAACGGTGAGCAGTTCTTC. Residues: CASSFTGNGEQFF.

This sequence joins TRBV28 and TRBJ1-4, with D perhaps matching TRBD1 (5 bases). The V end lost 0 bases, the J end lost 0 bases, and 8 bases lay between the germline ends. Germline values: CDR1 MDHEN, CDR2 SYDVKM. This CDR3 is 16 amino acids long. The CDR3 here is CASSLWDIATNEKLFF. CDR3 coding DNA: TGTGCCAGCAGTTTATGGGACATAGCAACTAATGAAAAACTGTTTTTT.

This chain connects TRBV4-3 to TRBJ2-2; tentatively, D is TRBD1 (6 bases). CDR3 length: 16 amino acids. Germline CDR1 reads LGHNA; CDR2 reads YSLEER. With 0 bases removed from V and 8 bases from J, the gap between germline ends came to 16 bases. The CDR3 sequence: CASSQETTGLQGELFF. CDR3 coding DNA: TGCGCCAGCAGCCAAGAAACAACAGGGCTGCAGGGGGAGCTGTTTTTT.

The gene calls are TRBV7-3 and TRBJ2-6; 10 bases are shared with TRBD2. This CDR3 comprises 18 residues. V shed 2 bases, J shed 3 bases, and the junction held 7 bases outside the gene matches. The V gene's germline CDR1 is SGHTA and CDR2 FQGTGA. The CDR3, as DNA: TGTGCCAGCAGCTTAGCCCGGCTAGCGGGAGTTGGGGCCAACGTCCTGACTTTC. Translating it yields CASSLARLAGVGANVLTF.

CDR3 bases: TGTGCCTGGGCAAGGGACAGGGGGGCAGAGACCCAGTACTTC. Encoded protein: CAWARDRGAETQYF. The V and J genes are TRBV30 and TRBJ2-5, with 11 bases matching TRBD1. The V segment lost 5 bases and the J segment 4 bases; nucleotides outside the gene matches: 6. Germline CDR1 GTSNPN, CDR2 SVGIG (reference sequence). The CDR3 covers 14 residues.

The rearrangement links TRBV9 to TRBJ2-4; 7 nucleotides line up with TRBD2. The germline CDR1 and CDR2 sequences are SGDLS and YYNGEE. V trimming: 0 bases; J trimming: 7 bases; junction bases outside the gene matches: 10. This CDR3 region has 16 residues. In nucleotides, the CDR3 is TGTGCCAGCAGCGTAGAGGCCGGGTGGGGAGGGAACATTCAGTACTTC. This translates into CASSVEAGWGGNIQYF.

The chain joins TRBV28 to TRBJ2-2; 8 positions agree with TRBD2. The germline V gene encodes CDR1 MDHEN and CDR2 SYDVKM. The CDR3 has 16 amino acids. Unmatched junction bases numbered 9, after V lost 6 bases and J lost 3 bases. Written as DNA, the CDR3 is TGTGCCAGCAGAGAAAGCGGGAGAACGGACACCGGGGAGCTGTTTTTT. Its translation is CASRESGRTDTGELFF.

The V call is TRBV4-1, the J call TRBJ1-4; D is perhaps TRBD1 (5 bases). Germline V gene lookup returns CDR1 MGHRA and CDR2 YSYEKL. The CDR3 covers 15 residues. V lost 1 base to trimming and J lost 4 bases, with 10 bases between them. This CDR3 is CASSQAQGVNEKLFF. The CDR3 nucleotides read TGCGCCAGCAGCCAAGCTCAGGGCGTTAATGAAAAACTGTTTTTT.